The 17 T cell receptor beta chains in this list originate from one sample, sequenced in a study of T cells in localized non-small cell lung cancer. Profiling relied on immunoSEQ multiplex PCR, and the TCRdb table lists in-frame clones only, not all of them. The table records 5,500 to 7,500 clones, approximately 88% of them present only once. This material consisted of peripheral blood, taken before any cancer treatment. The receptors were sampled from a male donor at least 60 years old with stage I lung adenocarcinoma.

The chain uses TRBV5-1 and TRBJ1-4; the D is unclear. The V end lost 2 bases, the J end lost 4 bases, and 9 bases lay between the germline ends. The CDR3 extends over 14 amino acids. Germline loops: CDR1 SGHRS, CDR2 YFSETQ. The CDR3 bases are TGCGCCAGCAGCTTCGCAGCGGGTAATGAAAAACTGTTTTTT. Its protein product is CASSFAAGNEKLFF.

The rearrangement links TRBV7-8 to TRBJ2-1; TRBD2 is a possible D gene (6 bases). Looked up from germline, CDR1 is SGHVS and CDR2 is FQNEAQ. Trimming pared 1 base from V and 2 bases from J, leaving 12 bases between. This CDR3 contains 16 residues. The CDR3 bases are TGTGCCAGCAGCTTAGGGGGGGACGCTACCTACAATGAGCAGTTCTTC. Protein: CASSLGGDATYNEQFF.

The chain is built from TRBV2 and TRBJ2-5; D remains unclear. From germline, CDR1 is SNHLY and CDR2 FYNNEI. The CDR3 is 11 amino acids. V gave up 7 bases and J gave up 5 bases, with 8 bases separating them. The DNA of the CDR3 is TGTGCCAGCACCCGTGCGGAGACCCAGTACTTC. It specifies CASTRAETQYF.

This sequence joins TRBV27 and TRBJ1-5; no clear D. This CDR3 spans 14 amino acids. Looked up from germline, CDR1 is MNHEY and CDR2 is SMNVEV (reference sequence). The V end was cut by 2 bases, the J end by 0 bases, with 5 bases between. The CDR3 loop is CASSLTISNQPQHF. DNA for the CDR3: TGTGCCAGCAGTTTAACGATTAGCAATCAGCCCCAGCATTTT.

J is TRBJ2-2 and V is TRBV10-2, with D perhaps TRBD1 (6 bases). Trimming pared 2 bases from V and 2 bases from J, leaving 9 bases between. Germline loops: CDR1 WSHSY, CDR2 SAAADI. The CDR3 extends over 15 amino acids. The CDR3 bases are TGCGCCAGCAGTGAGACAGGGTCTAACACCGGGGAGCTGTTTTTT. It codes for CASSETGSNTGELFF.

V and J are TRBV11-2 and TRBJ1-1; D is possibly TRBD1 (6 bases). Between the trimmed V and J ends, which lost 5 bases and 10 bases, there was a span of 14 bases. Germline CDR1 reads SGHAT; CDR2 reads FQNNGV. The CDR3 runs to 12 residues. The CDR3 is CASSPGATGAFF. The CDR3 bases are TGTGCCAGCAGCCCGGGGGCTACGGGAGCTTTCTTT.

This chain connects TRBV19 to TRBJ1-5; D may be TRBD1 (6 bases). This CDR3 has 14 amino acids. Germline V gives CDR1 LNHDA, CDR2 SQIVND (reference sequence). V shed 11 bases and J shed 3 bases, with 17 bases lying between them. Here the CDR3 DNA reads TGTGCCCTAAGAATGGACAGTAACAATCAGCCCCAGCATTTT. This translates into CALRMDSNNQPQHF.

The chain carries TRBV9 and TRBJ1-2; 7 bases match TRBD1. This CDR3 contains 16 residues. Germline-derived CDR1 and CDR2 are SGDLS and YYNGEE. The trim removed 0 bases at V and 1 base at J, leaving 6 bases unmatched. DNA of the CDR3: TGTGCCAGCAGCGTAGGTGGTAGGGGGCTTAACTATGGCTACACCTTC. Its translation: CASSVGGRGLNYGYTF.

This sequence joins TRBV11-3 and TRBJ2-2; 9 nucleotides match TRBD2. The junction had 7 bases not matched to a gene; V was cut back by 1 base and J by 10 bases. The CDR3 contains 15 residues. Per germline, CDR1 SGHNT and CDR2 YENEEA. CDR3 nucleotide sequence: TGTGCCAGCAGCTTAGGGCTAGCGGGGACCCCGGAGCTGTTTTTT. This translates into CASSLGLAGTPELFF. Complete variable domain (other parts from reference TRBV11-3 and TRBJ2-2): EAGVVQSPRYKIIEKKQPVAFWCNPISGHNTLYWYLQNLGQGPELLIRYENEEAVDDSQLPKDRFSAERLKGVDSTLKIQPAELGDSAVYLCASSLGLAGTPELFFGEGSRLTVL.

As to this clone: The germline gene is not matched at one end of the junction; a read error may be the cause. The chain links TRBV19 to TRBJ2-5; D gene unclear. The CDR3 has 12 amino acids. CDR1 is LNHDA and CDR2 is SQIVND in the germline V gene (reference sequence). The CDR3 here is CASSTRGETQYF. In DNA form, the CDR3 reads TGTGCCAGCAGTACAAGAGGAGAGACCCAGTACTTC.

The chain combines TRBV27 with TRBJ2-7, with 7 nucleotides matching TRBD1. Per germline, CDR1 MNHEY and CDR2 SMNVEV (reference sequence). The CDR3 runs 13 residues. The trim removed 6 bases at V and 3 bases at J, leaving 5 bases unmatched. DNA for the CDR3: TGTGCCAGCAGCTATACAGGGGACTACGAGCAGTACTTC. This gives the protein CASSYTGDYEQYF.

V gene TRBV18 combines with J gene TRBJ1-5; D uncertain. Between the trimmed V and J ends, which lost 9 bases and 5 bases, there was a span of 17 bases. CDR1 KGHSH and CDR2 LQKENI come from the germline V gene. The CDR3 extends over 14 amino acids. Written as DNA, the CDR3 is TGTGCCAGTCTGGCCGGACTTGGGGATCAGCCCCAGCATTTT. Translated, it gives CASLAGLGDQPQHF.

This clone was seen only once. The chain joins TRBV27 to TRBJ2-1; D is uncertain. The V gene lost 5 bases and the J gene lost 6 bases, with 14 bases spanning the gap. Germline V gene lookup returns CDR1 MNHEY and CDR2 SMNVEV (reference sequence). The CDR3 sequence is 14 residues long. CDR3 protein: CASSRRAKINEQFF. The CDR3 DNA reads TGTGCCAGCAGTCGCCGGGCCAAGATCAATGAGCAGTTCTTC.

This sequence joins TRBV29-1 and TRBJ1-1; 9 bases fit TRBD1. This CDR3 spans 13 amino acids. V was pared by 2 bases and J by 8 bases, with 6 bases of the junction left unmatched. CDR1 and CDR2 from the germline V gene are SQVTM and ANQGSEA. CDR3 DNA: TGCAGCGTTGAAAGGACAGGGGTAGGAGAAGCTTTCTTT. It codes for CSVERTGVGEAFF.

This chain links TRBV9 with TRBJ2-1; D possibly corresponds to TRBD1 (5 bases). The V gene's germline CDR1 is SGDLS and CDR2 YYNGEE. V lost 0 bases and J 7 bases, leaving 8 bases between the germline ends. This CDR3 has 13 amino acids. In nucleotides, the CDR3 is TGTGCCAGCAGCGTAGTAGGGGAAAATGAGCAGTTCTTC. Protein sequence: CASSVVGENEQFF.

The chain has TRBV5-1 and TRBJ2-5, with D maybe TRBD2 (5 bases). The V and J ends lost 0 bases and 9 bases respectively, with 15 bases between them. Germline V gene lookup returns CDR1 SGHRS and CDR2 YFSETQ. The CDR3 spans 14 residues. For the CDR3, the DNA is TGCGCCAGCAGCTTGGATGCGGGCGGCGGGTCCCAGTACTTC. Its translation is CASSLDAGGGSQYF.

This rearrangement joins TRBV27 to TRBJ2-1, with no clear D. The CDR3 covers 11 residues. V was clipped by 6 bases and J by 4 bases, with 4 bases between them. Germline CDR1 is MNHEY and CDR2 is SMNVEV (reference sequence). The CDR3 DNA sequence: TGTGCCAGCAGAATTTACAATGAGCAGTTCTTC. This gives the protein CASRIYNEQFF.